The T cell receptor beta chain under discussion was sequenced for a study of T cells in Graves' hyperthyroidism and ophthalmopathy. About the study: The initial diagnosis was the point when peripheral blood was collected, ahead of any treatment.

Amplification of TCR beta CDR3 regions used RNA as the template. HTBI primers were used for first-round RT-PCR of the TCR CDR3. In TCRdb, the multiplex PCR reads were re-called with MiXCR into one record per CDR3 protein. The sample holds 750,000 to 900,000 distinct CDR3 sequences, around 39% seen once. The germline gives CDR1 MNHEY, CDR2 SVGAGI. CDR3 length equals 15 residues. J gave up 1 base and V 4 bases, and 3 bases lay outside the gene matches. The chain employs TRBV6-5 and TRBJ2-5; the match to TRBD1 covers 10 bases. This TCR came from a man aged 18 to 29 with Graves' hyperthyroidism. Sequenced sample: blood. CDR3 nucleotide sequence: TGTGCCAGCAGTTGGGACAGGGGCTTCCAAGAGACCCAGTACTTC. Protein: CASSWDRGFQETQYF.